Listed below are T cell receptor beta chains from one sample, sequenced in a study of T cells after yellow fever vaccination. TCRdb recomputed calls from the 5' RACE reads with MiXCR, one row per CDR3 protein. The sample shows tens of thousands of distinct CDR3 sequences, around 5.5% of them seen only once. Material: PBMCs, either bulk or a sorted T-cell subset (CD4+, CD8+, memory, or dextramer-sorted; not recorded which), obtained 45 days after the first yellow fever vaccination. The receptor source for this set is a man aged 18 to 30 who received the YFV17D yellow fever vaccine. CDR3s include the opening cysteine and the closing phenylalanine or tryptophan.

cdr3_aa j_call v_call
CASSDSGVDTGELFF TRBJ2-2 TRBV6-4
CSVVYQMATEAFF TRBJ1-1 TRBV29-1
CASSLYSESSYNEQFF TRBJ2-1 TRBV6-1
CASSQGGPGTGGEKLFF TRBJ1-4 TRBV4-2
CASSYRTVSTDTQYF TRBJ2-3 TRBV6-2/TRBV6-3
CASSSGQAPDNEQFF TRBJ2-1 TRBV6-2/TRBV6-3
CASSQRQGAFYGYTF TRBJ1-2 TRBV3-1
CASSLRGGYGIQYF TRBJ2-4 TRBV7-9
CASSPLTGAGTDTQYF TRBJ2-3 TRBV19
CASSQETQGTGANVLTF TRBJ2-6 TRBV4-3
CASSLRQGGNQPQHF TRBJ1-5 TRBV12-3/TRBV12-4
CASSLSDYNEQFF TRBJ2-1 TRBV7-7
CASCLGHRDRVSNQPQHF TRBJ1-5 TRBV12-3/TRBV12-4
CAWWAGRGLHIQYF TRBJ2-4 TRBV30
CSARGGANNQPQHF TRBJ1-5 TRBV20-1
CASSPRTVRYGYTF TRBJ1-2 TRBV7-2
CAIIPPPSGTQYF TRBJ2-5 TRBV10-3
CASTPMVGRGLNQPQHF TRBJ1-5 TRBV28
CASSPLGTGVSYQPQHF TRBJ1-5 TRBV28
CASSRQGSGANVLTF TRBJ2-6 TRBV4-3